Each of the 8 T cell receptor beta chains below was sequenced from the same sample in a study of OX40 agonist ivuxolimab in advanced cancers. The assay was immunoSEQ multiplex PCR, and TCRdb's table has in-frame clones only and misses some. The sample contains roughly 65,000 clones, about 82% of which appear only once. The input for sequencing was CD4+ or CD8+ T cells sorted from blood, taken in a trial of the OX40 agonist ivuxolimab. These receptors were obtained from an adult with an advanced solid tumor such as melanoma, head and neck, liver or kidney cancer.

The V gene is TRBV5-1, the J gene TRBJ2-3, with 7 bases identical to TRBD2. The junction had 7 bases not matched to a gene; V was cut back by 3 bases and J by 3 bases. The CDR3 runs to 15 residues. Germline loops: CDR1 SGHRS, CDR2 YFSETQ. CDR3 residues: CASSYAGEITDTQYF. The CDR3 DNA follows: TGCGCCAGCAGCTATGCGGGAGAGATTACAGATACGCAGTATTTT.

This chain joins TRBV6-1 and TRBJ2-7; the D call may be TRBD1 or TRBD2 (5 bases each). This CDR3 is built from 13 residues. Germline V gene lookup returns CDR1 MNHNS and CDR2 SASEGT. Trimming pared 8 bases from V and 7 bases from J, leaving 18 bases between. CDR3 nucleotide sequence: TGTGCCAGCGGTTCGGGACGCGGGCGGGAGCAGTACTTC. Its protein is CASGSGRGREQYF.

The chain carries TRBV4-1 and TRBJ2-3, with TRBD2 matching over 11 bases. From germline, CDR1 is MGHRA and CDR2 YSYEKL. The trim removed 0 bases at V and 5 bases at J, leaving 13 bases unmatched. The CDR3 is 19 amino acids. The CDR3 sequence is CASSQEAYVSSGGIDTQYF. As DNA, the CDR3 is TGCGCCAGCAGCCAAGAAGCTTATGTGTCTAGCGGGGGGATAGATACGCAGTATTTT.

This clone has just a few counts. This chain uses TRBV5-8 with TRBJ2-7; possible D gene TRBD2, 5 bases. V lost 1 base, J lost 4 bases, and 12 bases lay in between. Per the germline V gene, CDR1 is SGHTS and CDR2 is YDEGEE. The CDR3 extends over 14 amino acids. Written as DNA, the CDR3 is TGTGCCAGCAGCTTGAGAGGGAGTGATTACGAGCAGTACTTC. Translated: CASSLRGSDYEQYF. The entire variable domain, with the rest obtained from reference TRBV5-8 and TRBJ2-7, is as follows: EAGVTQSPTHLIKTRGQQATLRCSPISGHTSVYWYQQALGLGLQFLLWYDEGEERNRGNFPPRFSGRQFPNYSSELNVNALELEDSALYLCASSLRGSDYEQYFGPGTRLTVT.

CDR3 nucleotides: TGTGCCAGCAGCCTCCTCCCTAGCGGGGGGGTGTGGCAAGAGACCCAGTACTTC. It encodes CASSLLPSGGVWQETQYF. The chain couples TRBV7-2 to TRBJ2-5; 12 bases are shared with TRBD2. CDR1 SGHTA and CDR2 FQGNSA come from the germline V gene. Trimming cost V 5 bases and J 2 bases; bases outside gene matches: 12. CDR3 length: 18 residues.

Only one count was recorded for this clone. This chain connects TRBV6-1 to TRBJ1-1; 9 bases align to TRBD1. The germline V gene encodes CDR1 MNHNS and CDR2 SASEGT. The CDR3 is 13 amino acids. J lost 7 bases, V lost 6 bases, and 6 bases had no gene match. The CDR3 DNA sequence: TGTGCCAGCAGCTACAGGGGGCGAGTTGAAGCTTTCTTT. It translates to CASSYRGRVEAFF.

This chain connects TRBV27 to TRBJ2-3; D unresolved. Germline V gene lookup returns CDR1 MNHEY and CDR2 SMNVEV (reference sequence). CDR3 length equals 14 residues. With 2 bases removed from V and 0 bases from J, the gap between germline ends came to 6 bases. As DNA, the CDR3 is TGTGCCAGCAGTTTAGCCGTCAGCACAGATACGCAGTATTTT. Translating gives CASSLAVSTDTQYF.

The V call is TRBV18, the J call TRBJ2-1, with TRBD2 matching over 9 bases. Germline CDR1 and CDR2: KGHSH and LQKENI. V shed 9 bases and J 6 bases; nucleotides not matched to a gene: 9. The CDR3 length is 14 residues. This CDR3 is CASQWLAGSNEQFF. CDR3 DNA: TGTGCCAGTCAATGGCTAGCGGGGAGCAATGAGCAGTTCTTC.